This paragraph reports one TCR beta chain. What this receptor recognizes is not known. This sample was included in a study of T cells expressing NK-cell markers (dated by TCRdb to 2020 to 2021). In the study overall: Fewer than ten donors provided sorted CD3+CD56+NKG2C+, CD3+CD56+NKG2C- and CD3+CD56-NKG2C+ T-cell subsets, whose TCR beta-chain repertoires were profiled. Randomly selected healthy volunteers, three men and five women, were used as the eight sequenced donors. Of the eight sequenced donors, seven were found to be HCMV-seropositive and one was found to be HCMV-seronegative. Illumina HiSeq 2000/2500, MiSeq or NextSeq was used to sequence libraries as 2 x 150 bp reads.

What the authors observed across the whole study: Those dominant clonotypes were again the most abundant among CD3+CD56-NKG2C+ cells in a handful of donors, at about 25-60.1%. Whether the expanded NKG2C-expressing T cell clones were specific for HCMV antigens was left unclear. In six donors, the dominant CD3+CD56+NKG2C+ clonotypes ranked among the top 10 CD8+ clonotypes, making up about 1.0-8% of CD8+ T cells.

For CDR1 and CDR2, the germline V gene lists LGHNA and YNFKEQ. The CDR3 numbers 20 residues from cysteine through phenylalanine. The coding DNA is unavailable. TCRdb shows the sequencer as Illumina HiSeq 2000. TCR beta cDNA libraries were prepared using 5'RACE template switching, which introduced a universal primer site and unique molecular identifiers. cDNA synthesis was primed from the TCR beta constant segment, followed by two successive PCR amplification steps. Regarding the original processing steps: MIGEC was used to demultiplex reads and group reads by UMI, and MiTCR was used to assemble and quantify clonotypes. Only TCR cDNA sequences supported by at least two reads were kept to exclude erroneous sequences. The tcR package was used for downstream repertoire analysis, and clonotypes were matched across fractions by CDR3 nucleotide sequence plus V segment. VDJmatch was used to annotate antigen specificity against VDJdb, with one amino acid substitution in CDR3 permitted. Based on TCRdb reprocessing of the reads, there is one entry per CDR3 protein sequence, and DNA is missing. These V and J calls derive from TCRdb rather than the authors' analysis. This sample's table carries 300,000 to 450,000 distinct CDR3 sequences. Roughly 5.5% of the sample comes from the top ten.

To determine HCMV serostatus, a commercial ELISA kit was used to detect HCMV-specific IgG in serum. Peripheral blood mononuclear cells were isolated from blood by Ficoll density gradient centrifugation. This sequence uses TRBV4-2 and TRBJ2-3; TCRdb calls TRBD1, which cannot be checked without DNA. Input material: blood T cells: a sorted CD56 or NKG2C T cell subset, CD4+ or CD8+ T cells, or bulk PBMC T cells (not recorded which). This receptor was obtained from a man aged 18-70 years in good health. The CDR3 loop reads CASSQKPATGGVGFTDTQYF.